Below are 11 T cell receptor beta chains sequenced from a single sample in a study of blood T cell repertoires in COVID-19 (dated by TCRdb to 2018 to 2020). Preparation of the library involved the immunoSEQ multiplex PCR assay. In its TCRdb copy, this immuneACCESS table keeps in-frame sequences only and misses some clones. Where compared with another copy, unresolved V genes explain less than half of these, and the others have no known cause. The sample data list roughly 100,000 clones, and 85% to 95% of these were observed just once. Around 5% of the sample is in the top ten clones. Sample: peripheral blood. The receptors come from a man aged 50 to 60 with active COVID-19.

This clone appeared a single time. The V and J genes are TRBV5-1 and TRBJ1-2, with TRBD1 matching 8 bases. J was trimmed by 5 bases and V by 4 bases; bases with no gene match: 13. Germline assignment: CDR1 SGHRS and CDR2 YFSETQ. The CDR3 spans 16 residues. The CDR3: CASSPGTGPLGYGYTF. DNA of the CDR3: TGCGCCAGCAGCCCCGGGACAGGTCCGCTGGGGTATGGCTACACCTTC.

V gene TRBV2 combines with J gene TRBJ2-3; TRBD2 matches 9 bases. The CDR3 totals 18 residues. Germline V gives CDR1 SNHLY, CDR2 FYNNEI. V shed 6 bases, J shed 0 bases, and the junction held 13 bases outside the gene matches. The CDR3 protein is CASRETSGALTSTDTQYF. CDR3 sequence (DNA): TGTGCCAGCAGGGAGACTAGCGGAGCCCTAACTAGCACAGATACGCAGTATTTT.

This chain links TRBV6-6 with TRBJ1-5; no reliable D call. Trimming took 3 bases from V and 5 from J, leaving 8 bases between them. The CDR3 loop spans 13 amino acids. Per germline, CDR1 MNHNY and CDR2 SVGAGI (reference sequence). CDR3 amino acids: CASSYSPDQPQHF. The CDR3 DNA sequence: TGTGCCAGCAGTTATAGTCCGGATCAGCCCCAGCATTTT.

J is TRBJ1-1 and V is TRBV7-9; no reliable D call. The CDR3 is 14 residues long. The germline V gene encodes CDR1 SEHNR and CDR2 FQNEAQ (reference sequence). Trimming removed 5 bases from V and 2 bases from J, with 12 bases in between. The CDR3 DNA is TGTGCCAGCAGCCCCCCGGGAGCTAACACTGAAGCTTTCTTT. Protein product: CASSPPGANTEAFF.

This clone was observed a single time. The V and J genes are TRBV7-2 and TRBJ2-7; 9 positions agree with TRBD1. CDR3 size: 14 residues. Germline loops: CDR1 SGHTA, CDR2 FQGNSA. The V and J ends lost 6 bases and 1 base, in that order; junction bases with no gene match: 4. CDR3 region: CASRDRGLSYEQYF. For the CDR3, the DNA is TGTGCCAGCAGGGACAGGGGTTTATCCTACGAGCAGTACTTC. The whole variable domain, remainder taken from reference TRBV7-2 and TRBJ2-7, is GAGVSQSPSNKVTEKGKDVELRCDPISGHTALYWYRQSLGQGLEFLIYFQGNSAPDKSGLPSDRFSAERTGGSVSTLTIQRTQQEDSAVYLCASRDRGLSYEQYFGPGTRLTVT.

The gene calls are TRBV9 and TRBJ2-7; TRBD2 might be the D (6 bases). Trimming took 1 base from V and 5 from J, leaving 16 bases between them. Per germline, CDR1 SGDLS and CDR2 YYNGEE. The CDR3 covers 15 residues. The DNA for the CDR3 is TGTGCCAGCAGCGTACTCCGGGAGTCTATCGACGAGCAGTACTTC. Amino acid sequence: CASSVLRESIDEQYF.

V and J are TRBV6-4 and TRBJ2-6; perhaps TRBD2 as D (5 bases). Germline lookup yields CDR1 MRHNA and CDR2 SNTAGT. The CDR3 runs 14 residues. V was cut by 5 bases and J by 1 base, with 6 bases left in between. The CDR3 DNA follows: TGTGCCAGCAGTCGGGAATCTGGGGCCAACGTCCTGACTTTC. Amino acids: CASSRESGANVLTF.

The CDR3 DNA follows: TGTGCCAGCAGCCAAGAAACGTGGGCGGGTTCCCCTAAGGGCTACACCTTC. This encodes CASSQETWAGSPKGYTF. The rearrangement joins TRBV3-1 (or the pseudogene TRBV3-2) to TRBJ1-2; D is unclear. The CDR3 contains 17 residues. Germline V gene lookup returns CDR1 LGHDT and CDR2 YNNKEL (reference sequence). Trimming pared 0 bases from V and 8 bases from J, leaving 22 bases between.

The chain couples TRBV9 to TRBJ2-7; 7 bases agree with TRBD2. Trimming at V came to 0 bases and at J to 6 bases, leaving 6 bases not matched to a gene. The CDR3 contains 14 residues. Looked up from germline, CDR1 is SGDLS and CDR2 is YYNGEE. The CDR3 region is CASSVAAAGAEQYF. Here the CDR3 DNA reads TGTGCCAGCAGCGTAGCTGCCGCGGGAGCCGAGCAGTACTTC. Looking up the rest from reference TRBV9 and TRBJ2-7 gives the full variable domain: DSGVTQTPKHLITATGQRVTLRCSPRSGDLSVYWYQQSLDQGLQFLIQYYNGEERAKGNILERFSAQQFPDLHSELNLSSLELGDSALYFCASSVAAAGAEQYFGPGTRLTVT.

The chain uses TRBV11-1 and TRBJ2-7; 8 nucleotides align to TRBD1. V lost 5 bases and J lost 2; bases outside the gene matches: 5. The CDR3 spans 14 residues. Germline V gene lookup returns CDR1 SGHAT and CDR2 FQDESV (reference sequence). CDR3: CASSQTGGPYEQYF. CDR3 sequence (DNA): TGTGCCAGCAGCCAAACAGGGGGACCCTACGAGCAGTACTTC.

The chain is built from TRBV4-1 and TRBJ2-3, with a weak D call TRBD1 (6 bases). The CDR3 is 17 residues long. In germline, CDR1 is MGHRA, CDR2 YSYEKL. The V end was cut by 4 bases, the J end by 3 bases, with 20 bases between. This chain's CDR3 is CASSRQVVPDRTDTQYF. DNA of the CDR3: TGCGCCAGCAGCCGACAGGTGGTTCCTGATCGTACAGATACGCAGTATTTT.